Each of the 3 T cell receptor beta chains below was sequenced from the same sample in a study of cytomegalovirus exposure and HLA in healthy donors. TCRdb's table, derived via immunoSEQ multiplex PCR, lists solely in-frame clones and lacks some. The sample includes 120,000 or so clones, 70% to 90% of them seen just once. Input material: PBMCs. These receptors were taken from a woman aged 18-29 years in good health and CMV-seronegative.

V and J are TRBV9 and TRBJ1-6; the match to TRBD1 covers 7 bases. Unmatched junction bases numbered 5, after V lost 4 bases and J lost 4 bases. Per the germline V gene, CDR1 is SGDLS and CDR2 is YYNGEE. The CDR3 spans 15 residues. The CDR3 sequence: CASSPRDSYNSPLHF. CDR3 bases: TGTGCCAGCAGCCCCCGGGACAGTTATAATTCACCCCTCCACTTT.

The chain has TRBV15 and TRBJ2-5, with 10 bases matching TRBD1. CDR1 and CDR2 from the germline V gene are LNHNV and YYDKDF (reference sequence). The CDR3 runs to 18 residues. The V gene end was trimmed by 1 base and the J gene end by 4 bases; junction bases not matched to a gene: 12. CDR3 DNA: TGTGCCACCAGCAGAGTTGACAGGGGGCGCCGGTCCCTAGAGACCCAGTACTTC. Amino acid sequence: CATSRVDRGRRSLETQYF.

The chain links TRBV28 to TRBJ2-7, with D maybe TRBD2 (6 bases). V lost 5 bases, J lost 6 bases, and 20 bases lay in between. The CDR3 is 15 amino acids. CDR1 and CDR2 (germline): MDHEN, SYDVKM. The CDR3 spells CASSPTEPGVSEQYF. CDR3 in DNA: TGTGCCAGCAGTCCCACCGAGCCGGGAGTTTCCGAGCAGTACTTC.